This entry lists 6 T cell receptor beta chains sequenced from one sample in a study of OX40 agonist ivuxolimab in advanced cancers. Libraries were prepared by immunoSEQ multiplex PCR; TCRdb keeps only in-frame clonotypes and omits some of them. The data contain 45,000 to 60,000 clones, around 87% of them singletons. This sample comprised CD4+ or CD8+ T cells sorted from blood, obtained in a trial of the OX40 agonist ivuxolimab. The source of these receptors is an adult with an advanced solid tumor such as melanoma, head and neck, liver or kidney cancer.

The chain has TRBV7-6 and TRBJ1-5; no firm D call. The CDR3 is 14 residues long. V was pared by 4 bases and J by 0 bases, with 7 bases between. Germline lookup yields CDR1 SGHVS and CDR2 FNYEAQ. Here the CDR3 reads CASSSSFSNQPQHF. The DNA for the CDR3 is TGTGCCAGCAGCTCCAGCTTTAGCAATCAGCCCCAGCATTTT.

The CDR3 loop is CASRLGRTEAFF. The CDR3 bases are TGTGCCAGCAGACTAGGGAGAACTGAAGCTTTCTTT. The rearrangement uses TRBV5-6 and TRBJ1-1; D remains ambiguous. Looked up from germline, CDR1 is SGHDT and CDR2 is YYEEEE. The CDR3 sequence is 12 residues long. The V end was cut by 5 bases, the J end by 5 bases, with 10 bases between.

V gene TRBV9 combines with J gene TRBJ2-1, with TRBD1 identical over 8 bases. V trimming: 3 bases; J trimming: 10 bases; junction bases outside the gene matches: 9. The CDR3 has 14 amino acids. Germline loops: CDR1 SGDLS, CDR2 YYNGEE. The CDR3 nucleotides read TGTGCCAGCAGCGCTAATGGACAGGGCAGGGAGCAGTTCTTC. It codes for CASSANGQGREQFF.

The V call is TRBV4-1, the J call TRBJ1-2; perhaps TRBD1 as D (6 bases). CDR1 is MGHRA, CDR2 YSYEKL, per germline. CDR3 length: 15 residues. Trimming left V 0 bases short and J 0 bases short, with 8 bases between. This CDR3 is CASSQEQGTNYGYTF. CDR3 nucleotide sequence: TGCGCCAGCAGCCAAGAACAGGGAACTAACTATGGCTACACCTTC.

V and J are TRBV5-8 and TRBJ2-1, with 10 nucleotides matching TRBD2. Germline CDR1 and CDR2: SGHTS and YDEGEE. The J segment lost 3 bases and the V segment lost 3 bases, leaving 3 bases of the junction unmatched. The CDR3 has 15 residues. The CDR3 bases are TGTGCCAGCAGCTACGGGACTAGCGTCTACAATGAGCAGTTCTTC. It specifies CASSYGTSVYNEQFF.

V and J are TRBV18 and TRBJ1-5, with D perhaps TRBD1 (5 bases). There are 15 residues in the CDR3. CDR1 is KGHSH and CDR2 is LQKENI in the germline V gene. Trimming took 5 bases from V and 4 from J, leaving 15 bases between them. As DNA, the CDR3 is TGTGCCAGCTCAGAGGACACCTGGTCAAATCAGCCCCAGCATTTT. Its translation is CASSEDTWSNQPQHF.